The 10 T cell receptor beta chains below were found in one sample sequenced in a study of shared clonotypes between healthy human individuals. CD45RO-negative CD8 cells positively selected for CCR7 made up the naive population, which excluded terminally differentiated effector memory CD45RA+ cells. The method was immunoSEQ multiplex PCR; TCRdb's version includes in-frame clones alone and lacks a portion of them. The table lists about 1,900,000 clones, 85% to 95% of them singletons, with 1.2% in the top ten. Sample: naive CD8+ T cells sorted from blood. Receptors were obtained from a young man in good health.

This chain connects TRBV2 to TRBJ2-3; TRBD1 matches 7 bases. Unmatched junction bases numbered 13, after V lost 8 bases and J lost 2 bases. This CDR3 region has 16 residues. Looked up from germline, CDR1 is SNHLY and CDR2 is FYNNEI. CDR3 DNA: TGTGCCAGCTTTCCCTACCCGGGACAGACCACAGATACGCAGTATTTT. Its translation: CASFPYPGQTTDTQYF.

V and J are TRBV29-1 and TRBJ2-7; D ambiguous. This CDR3 region has 14 residues. Germline V gives CDR1 SQVTM, CDR2 ANQGSEA. V was trimmed by 4 bases and J by 2 bases, leaving 15 bases between them. CDR3 sequence (DNA): TGCAGCGTTGTAGTAGATCCCTCGCCCTACGAGCAGTACTTC. Translation: CSVVVDPSPYEQYF.

This clone has a single count. This rearrangement joins TRBV5-1 to TRBJ1-5, with D possibly being TRBD1 (6 bases). V was cut by 8 bases and J by 0 bases, with 12 bases left in between. The CDR3 length is 14 residues. From germline, CDR1 is SGHRS and CDR2 YFSETQ. CDR3 sequence (DNA): TGCGCCAGGAGGGGGACCTATAGCAATCAGCCCCAGCATTTT. Protein: CARRGTYSNQPQHF.

The genes are TRBV28 and TRBJ1-1; the D is unclear. Trimming took 3 bases from V and 3 from J, leaving 2 bases between them. The CDR3 is 11 residues long. Germline values: CDR1 MDHEN, CDR2 SYDVKM. As DNA, the CDR3 is TGTGCCAGCAGTTTCTACACTGAAGCTTTCTTT. As protein: CASSFYTEAFF.

V and J are TRBV28 and TRBJ2-7, with D unclear. V was trimmed by 2 bases and J by 0 bases, leaving 8 bases between them. Per the germline V gene, CDR1 is MDHEN and CDR2 is SYDVKM. CDR3 size: 14 residues. CDR3 region: CASSLTALSYEQYF. The CDR3 DNA reads TGTGCCAGCAGTTTAACAGCCCTCTCCTACGAGCAGTACTTC.

V usage is TRBV27 and J usage is TRBJ1-5; D not certain. The CDR3 loop spans 13 amino acids. Trimming shortened V by 8 bases and J by 3 bases, and 11 bases separated the two germline ends. Germline CDR1 MNHEY, CDR2 SMNVEV (reference sequence). CDR3 in DNA: TGTGCCAGCGGGGAAGGGTACAATCAGCCCCAGCATTTT. This translates into CASGEGYNQPQHF.

As regards this clone: The identical CDR3 is also encoded by other nucleotide sequences in the sample. The genes are TRBV4-1 and TRBJ2-7; D is undetermined. The ends were cut back, 1 base at V and 4 bases at J, with 8 bases in the middle. The CDR3 consists of 13 residues. The V gene's germline CDR1 is MGHRA and CDR2 YSYEKL. The CDR3 DNA reads as TGCGCCAGCAGCCAAGTAGATGGTTACGAGCAGTACTTC. As protein: CASSQVDGYEQYF.

Only one count was recorded for this clone. This rearrangement joins TRBV11-2 to TRBJ1-1, with 8 bases aligning to TRBD1. The V segment lost 1 base and the J segment 2 bases; nucleotides outside the gene matches: 6. From germline, CDR1 is SGHAT and CDR2 FQNNGV. This CDR3 has 16 residues. In DNA form, the CDR3 reads TGTGCCAGCAGCTTAGGGGGCAGGGGGCTTAACACTGAAGCTTTCTTT. Translation: CASSLGGRGLNTEAFF.

The rearrangement links TRBV12-1 to TRBJ2-5; TRBD2 is taken as the D call from the table, unchecked against the DNA. TRBV12-1 is reported as a pseudogene. The CDR3 runs to 16 residues. CDR3 protein: CASSFQTSGTGGTQYF. The CDR3 region has the DNA TGTGCCAGCAGCTTTCAAACTAGCGGGACGGGCGGGACCCAGTACTTC.

The CDR3 DNA sequence: TGTGCCACCCCAACTCTCACAGGGAACAATGAGCAGTTCTTC. It encodes CATPTLTGNNEQFF. The chain carries TRBV2 and TRBJ2-1, with a possible D match to TRBD1 (6 bases). V gave up 10 bases and J gave up 5 bases, with 18 bases separating them. Germline V lookup: CDR1 SNHLY, CDR2 FYNNEI. This CDR3 comprises 14 residues. Looking up the rest from reference TRBV2 and TRBJ2-1 gives the full variable domain: EPEVTQTPSHQVTQMGQEVILRCVPISNHLYFYWYRQILGQKVEFLVSFYNNEISEKSEIFDDQFSVERPDGSNFTLKIRSTKLEDSAMYFCATPTLTGNNEQFFGPGTRLTVL.